Sequencing of this TCR beta chain was carried out in a study of CD8 T cells in ankylosing spondylitis. TCRdb recomputed calls from the 5' RACE reads with MiXCR, one row per CDR3 protein. The sample has 200,000 to 300,000 distinct CDR3 sequences, 8.6% seen once; the top ten hold nearly 7%. Trimming removed 0 bases from V and 3 bases from J; junction bases left unmatched: 9. The V gene's germline CDR1 is GTSNPN and CDR2 SVGIG (reference sequence). The CDR3 is 16 amino acids. This chain joins TRBV30 and TRBJ2-5, with 8 bases that match TRBD1. The receptor comes from a male donor with ankylosing spondylitis or in good health (not recorded which). Sequenced: blood, either unsorted or a sorted T cell fraction (not recorded which). Here the CDR3 DNA reads TGTGCCTGGAGTGTAGGTCAGGGGGCTTTTGAAGAGACCCAGTACTTC. Translation gives CAWSVGQGAFEETQYF. The entire variable domain, with the rest obtained from reference TRBV30 and TRBJ2-5, is as follows: SQTIHQWPATLVQPVGSPLSLECTVEGTSNPNLYWYRQAAGRGLQLLFYSVGIGQISSEVPQNLSASRPQDRQFILSSKKLLLSDSGFYLCAWSVGQGAFEETQYFGPGTRLLVL.